Listed below are T cell receptor beta chains from one sample, sequenced in a study of blood T cell repertoires in COVID-19. This table comes from immunoSEQ multiplex PCR, and its TCRdb copy is limited to in-frame clones, with some not included. This sample has about 200,000 clones, with 80% to 90% found just once. Sequencing was carried out using peripheral blood. The source of these receptors is a man between 50 and 59 years old with active or convalescent COVID-19. CDR3s include the opening cysteine and the closing phenylalanine or tryptophan. The order of the fields is J gene, clone size, D gene, V gene, CDR3 protein, CDR3 DNA. D genes are given only for firm matches. A clone size is listed for some rows: how often the clone was seen (once, few, many), or a class if it is expanded.

j_gene: TRBJ1-2; abundance: -; d_gene: -; v_gene: TRBV3-1/TRBV3-2; CDR3aa: CASSQAGNYYGYTF; CDR3nt: TGTGCCAGCAGCCAAGCCGGGAACTACTATGGCTACACCTTC
j_gene: TRBJ1-2; abundance: -; d_gene: -; v_gene: TRBV11-2; CDR3aa: CASSLDPWSLTGTYGYTF; CDR3nt: TGTGCCAGCAGCTTAGATCCCTGGAGTCTAACAGGAACTTATGGCTACACCTTC
j_gene: TRBJ2-3; abundance: -; d_gene: TRBD2; v_gene: TRBV27; CDR3aa: CASRRLAGSSRDTQYF; CDR3nt: TGTGCCAGCAGGAGACTAGCGGGATCCTCTCGGGATACGCAGTATTTT
j_gene: TRBJ1-1; abundance: -; d_gene: -; v_gene: TRBV9; CDR3aa: CASSTSPGLNTEAFF; CDR3nt: TGTGCCAGCAGCACGAGCCCCGGGTTGAACACTGAAGCTTTCTTT
j_gene: TRBJ1-2; abundance: -; d_gene: -; v_gene: TRBV3-1/TRBV3-2; CDR3aa: CASSQQAGTLKSF; CDR3nt: TGTGCCAGCAGCCAACAAGCCGGGACTCTCAAATCCTTC
j_gene: TRBJ2-1; abundance: -; d_gene: TRBD2; v_gene: TRBV5-1; CDR3aa: CASCRVAGVCEQFF; CDR3nt: TGCGCCAGCTGTAGGGTAGCGGGGGTCTGTGAGCAGTTCTTC
j_gene: TRBJ1-1; abundance: -; d_gene: TRBD1; v_gene: TRBV6-6; CDR3aa: CASSRQGRDTEAFF; CDR3nt: TGTGCCAGCAGCCGACAGGGTAGGGACACTGAAGCTTTCTTT
j_gene: TRBJ2-2; abundance: -; d_gene: -; v_gene: TRBV5-6; CDR3aa: CASSPGAGNPGELFF; CDR3nt: TGTGCCAGCAGCCCCGGGGCGGGGAATCCCGGGGAGCTGTTTTTT
j_gene: TRBJ1-2; abundance: -; d_gene: -; v_gene: TRBV23-1; CDR3aa: CASSQPGGGSRGYGYTF; CDR3nt: TGCGCCAGCAGTCAGCCCGGGGGGGGTTCTAGGGGCTATGGCTACACCTTC
j_gene: TRBJ2-1; abundance: few; d_gene: -; v_gene: TRBV2; CDR3aa: CASSELSNEQFF; CDR3nt: TGTGCCAGCAGTGAACTTTCTAATGAGCAGTTCTTC
j_gene: TRBJ2-3; abundance: -; d_gene: TRBD2; v_gene: TRBV3-1/TRBV3-2; CDR3aa: CASSWTSGGLTNTQYF; CDR3nt: TGTGCCAGCAGCTGGACTAGCGGGGGGCTCACGAATACGCAGTATTTT
j_gene: TRBJ1-4; abundance: -; d_gene: -; v_gene: TRBV27; CDR3aa: CASSNTGRVEGKLFF; CDR3nt: TGTGCCAGCAGCAACACAGGGAGGGTGGAGGGAAAACTGTTTTTT
j_gene: TRBJ1-4; abundance: -; d_gene: -; v_gene: TRBV6-5; CDR3aa: CASSPTGHNEKLFF; CDR3nt: TGTGCCAGCAGTCCGACGGGTCATAATGAAAAACTGTTTTTT
j_gene: TRBJ1-5; abundance: few; d_gene: -; v_gene: TRBV6-1; CDR3aa: CASSDRANYSNQPQHF; CDR3nt: TGTGCCAGCAGTGACAGGGCCAATTATAGCAATCAGCCCCAGCATTTT
j_gene: TRBJ2-6; abundance: -; d_gene: -; v_gene: TRBV5-5; CDR3aa: CASSFGAGANVLTF; CDR3nt: TGTGCCAGCAGCTTTGGGGCCGGGGCCAACGTCCTGACTTTC
j_gene: TRBJ2-1; abundance: once; d_gene: -; v_gene: TRBV7-8; CDR3aa: CASSLWSQGYNEQFF; CDR3nt: TGTGCCAGCAGCTTATGGTCCCAGGGCTACAATGAGCAGTTCTTC
j_gene: TRBJ2-7; abundance: -; d_gene: -; v_gene: TRBV2; CDR3aa: CASSDQLVHYEQYF; CDR3nt: TGTGCCAGCAGTGATCAACTAGTCCACTACGAGCAGTACTTC
j_gene: TRBJ2-3; abundance: -; d_gene: TRBD1; v_gene: TRBV5-1; CDR3aa: CASMETGAADTQYF; CDR3nt: TGCGCCAGCATGGAGACAGGGGCTGCAGATACGCAGTATTTT
j_gene: TRBJ1-1; abundance: -; d_gene: -; v_gene: TRBV5-8; CDR3aa: CASSLEGYLNTEAFF; CDR3nt: TGTGCCAGCAGCTTGGAGGGGTACCTGAACACTGAAGCTTTCTTT
j_gene: TRBJ1-4; abundance: -; d_gene: -; v_gene: TRBV7-2; CDR3aa: CASSPQGNNEKLFF; CDR3nt: TGTGCCAGCAGCCCACAGGGAAATAATGAAAAACTGTTTTTT
j_gene: TRBJ2-5; abundance: -; d_gene: TRBD1; v_gene: TRBV5-1; CDR3aa: CASTPGGSGETQYF; CDR3nt: TGCGCCAGCACCCCAGGGGGCTCGGGAGAGACCCAGTACTTC
j_gene: TRBJ2-7; abundance: once; d_gene: TRBD2; v_gene: TRBV6-2/TRBV6-3; CDR3aa: CASSYEIVGLAGVWSSYEQYF; CDR3nt: TGTGCCAGCAGTTACGAAATAGTGGGACTAGCGGGAGTGTGGAGCTCCTACGAGCAGTACTTC
j_gene: TRBJ2-1; abundance: -; d_gene: TRBD2; v_gene: TRBV30; CDR3aa: CAWSTGLGHNEQFF; CDR3nt: TGTGCCTGGAGTACGGGACTAGGCCACAATGAGCAGTTCTTC
j_gene: TRBJ1-6; abundance: -; d_gene: TRBD1; v_gene: TRBV5-4; CDR3aa: CASSLGGAGGESSPLHF; CDR3nt: TGTGCCAGCAGCTTGGGGGGGGCAGGGGGCGAATCCTCACCCCTCCACTTT
j_gene: TRBJ2-5; abundance: -; d_gene: -; v_gene: TRBV7-2; CDR3aa: CASSPDTYQETQYF; CDR3nt: TGTGCCAGCAGCCCGGACACCTACCAAGAGACCCAGTACTTC
j_gene: TRBJ1-2; abundance: -; d_gene: -; v_gene: TRBV7-9; CDR3aa: CAYDGGIHGYTF; CDR3nt: TGTGCCTATGACGGGGGAATACATGGCTACACCTTC
j_gene: TRBJ1-1; abundance: once; d_gene: -; v_gene: TRBV7-9; CDR3aa: CASSLEKLDDTEAFF; CDR3nt: TGTGCCAGCAGCTTAGAGAAACTAGATGACACTGAAGCTTTCTTT
j_gene: TRBJ1-2; abundance: -; d_gene: -; v_gene: TRBV12-3/TRBV12-4; CDR3aa: CASSRTGSVGYTF; CDR3nt: TGTGCCAGCAGTCGCACAGGGTCGGTTGGCTACACCTTC
j_gene: TRBJ2-5; abundance: -; d_gene: TRBD2; v_gene: TRBV3-1/TRBV3-2; CDR3aa: CASSQDLVAGGPKGETQYF; CDR3nt: TGTGCCAGCAGCCAAGATTTGGTAGCGGGGGGGCCGAAGGGAGAGACCCAGTACTTC
j_gene: TRBJ1-5; abundance: -; d_gene: -; v_gene: TRBV18; CDR3aa: CASSLAGDSNQPQHF; CDR3nt: TGTGCCAGCTCACTAGCAGGGGATAGCAATCAGCCCCAGCATTTT
j_gene: TRBJ1-4; abundance: -; d_gene: TRBD1; v_gene: TRBV4-1; CDR3aa: CASSQVGGREKLFF; CDR3nt: TGCGCCAGCAGCCAAGTAGGGGGCCGGGAAAAACTGTTTTTT
j_gene: TRBJ2-1; abundance: -; d_gene: -; v_gene: TRBV7-2; CDR3aa: CASSRQSLASQFF; CDR3nt: TGTGCCAGCAGCCGACAATCTCTAGCCTCGCAGTTCTTC
j_gene: TRBJ2-1; abundance: -; d_gene: -; v_gene: TRBV11-2; CDR3aa: CASSWGASSNEQFF; CDR3nt: TGTGCCAGCAGCTGGGGTGCTAGCTCCAATGAGCAGTTCTTC
j_gene: TRBJ1-6; abundance: -; d_gene: -; v_gene: TRBV10-3; CDR3aa: CAISEAYNSYNSPLHF; CDR3nt: TGTGCCATCAGTGAGGCCTATAACTCCTATAATTCACCCCTCCACTTT
j_gene: TRBJ2-1; abundance: -; d_gene: -; v_gene: TRBV19; CDR3aa: CASSRAGSSYNEQFF; CDR3nt: TGTGCCAGTAGTAGGGCAGGAAGCTCCTACAATGAGCAGTTCTTC
j_gene: TRBJ1-6; abundance: -; d_gene: -; v_gene: TRBV7-8; CDR3aa: CASSFNRPPNSPLHF; CDR3nt: TGTGCCAGCAGCTTCAACAGGCCGCCTAATTCACCCCTCCACTTT
j_gene: TRBJ2-2; abundance: many; d_gene: -; v_gene: TRBV4-2; CDR3aa: CASSQFYANTGELFF; CDR3nt: TGTGCCAGCAGCCAATTCTACGCGAACACCGGGGAGCTGTTTTTT
j_gene: TRBJ2-1; abundance: -; d_gene: TRBD2; v_gene: TRBV24-1; CDR3aa: CATSDSRTSGIASYNEQFF; CDR3nt: TGTGCCACCAGTGATTCGCGGACTAGCGGGATTGCCTCCTACAATGAGCAGTTCTTC
j_gene: TRBJ1-3; abundance: -; d_gene: TRBD1; v_gene: TRBV2; CDR3aa: CASREGQSGNTIYF; CDR3nt: TGTGCCAGCAGGGAGGGACAGTCTGGAAACACCATATATTTT
j_gene: TRBJ1-2; abundance: -; d_gene: TRBD1; v_gene: TRBV2; CDR3aa: CASSWRRTGGDYGYTF; CDR3nt: TGTGCCAGCAGTTGGCGAAGGACAGGTGGCGACTATGGCTACACCTTC
j_gene: TRBJ1-2; abundance: -; d_gene: TRBD1; v_gene: TRBV4-3; CDR3aa: CASSLDRGGYYGYTF; CDR3nt: TGCGCCAGCAGCCTGGACAGGGGAGGATACTATGGCTACACCTTC
j_gene: TRBJ2-2; abundance: few; d_gene: TRBD2; v_gene: TRBV7-2; CDR3aa: CASSLGLAGRTGELFF; CDR3nt: TGTGCCAGCAGCTTAGGACTAGCGGGGCGGACCGGGGAGCTGTTTTTT
j_gene: TRBJ1-1; abundance: once; d_gene: TRBD1; v_gene: TRBV4-3; CDR3aa: CASSLRRGTGNTEAFF; CDR3nt: TGCGCCAGCAGCCTCCGGCGGGGGACAGGGAACACTGAAGCTTTCTTT
j_gene: TRBJ1-1; abundance: -; d_gene: -; v_gene: TRBV6-1; CDR3aa: CASSYLESDTEAFF; CDR3nt: TGTGCCAGCAGTTATTTGGAGTCGGACACTGAAGCTTTCTTT